This T cell receptor (beta chain) is drawn from a study of T cell repertoires in ileal Crohn's disease. Germline values: CDR1 SGHTA, CDR2 FQGTGA. The CDR3 has 14 residues. V was cut by 0 bases and J by 7 bases, with 13 bases left in between. Time point here: neoterminal ileum biopsy at postoperative endoscopy, about 6 months after surgery. Each sample's TCRB immunosequencing used around 0.5 micrograms of biopsy DNA. Generated by immunoSEQ multiplex PCR, the TCRdb table keeps only in-frame clones and is missing some. This sample has about 13,000 clones; more than 65% occur once, and the top ten carry approximately 8%.

The sequenced sample consisted of ileal tissue. The gene calls are TRBV7-3 and TRBJ2-7; a weak D match, TRBD1 (6 bases). The origin of this receptor is an adult with Crohn's disease. The DNA of the CDR3 is TGTGCCAGCAGCTTAACGCCAGGGGAGCGTGAGCAGTACTTC. This encodes CASSLTPGEREQYF.